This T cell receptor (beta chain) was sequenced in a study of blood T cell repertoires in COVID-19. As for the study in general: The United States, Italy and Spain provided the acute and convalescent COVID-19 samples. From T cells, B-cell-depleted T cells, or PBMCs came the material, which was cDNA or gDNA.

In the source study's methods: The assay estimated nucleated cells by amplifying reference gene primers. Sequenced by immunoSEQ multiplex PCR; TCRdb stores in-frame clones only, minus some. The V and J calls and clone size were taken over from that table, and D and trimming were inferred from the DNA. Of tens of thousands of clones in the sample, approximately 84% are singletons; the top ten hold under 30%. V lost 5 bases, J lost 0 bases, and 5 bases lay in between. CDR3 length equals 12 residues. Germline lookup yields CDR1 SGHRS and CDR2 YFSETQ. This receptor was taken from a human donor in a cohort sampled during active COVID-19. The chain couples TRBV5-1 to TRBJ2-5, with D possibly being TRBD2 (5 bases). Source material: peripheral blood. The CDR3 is CASREDQETQYF. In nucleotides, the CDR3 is TGCGCCAGCAGGGAGGACCAAGAGACCCAGTACTTC.